This TCR beta chain was obtained from a study of blood T cells in healthy people across ages. Study results and limitations: It was held that the diversity estimates obtained from one million T cells were underestimates.

This CDR3 is built from 15 residues. From germline, CDR1 is SGHDN and CDR2 FVKESK. Trimming stripped 2 bases from V and 6 bases from J, with 14 bases between. Concerning this clonotype itself: Its antigen is undetermined.

The authors ran a second PCR of 7 to 11 cycles using a sample-barcoded 5' primer and a J-beta primer mix. One entry per CDR3 protein, called by TCRdb with MiXCR from the 5' RACE reads. The sample holds about 570,000 distinct CDR3 sequences, roughly a quarter seen once. Every donor gave approximately 10 milliliters of peripheral blood. The data also belong to a second study, concerning T cells of mothers and their children.

The clonotype was recovered from a boy between 2 and 10 years old in good health. The sequencing sample was made of blood. The chain has TRBV14 and TRBJ2-1; D gene unclear. The DNA of the CDR3 is TGTGCCAGCAGCCAATTCCAGCTAGGTCGCAATGAGCAGTTCTTC. Protein sequence: CASSQFQLGRNEQFF.